A selection of T cell receptor beta chains follows, all from one sample in a study of T cells in localized non-small cell lung cancer. The protocol was immunoSEQ multiplex PCR, while the TCRdb copy is restricted to in-frame clones and leaves out a portion. The table lists some 28,000 clones, 87% of them singletons. This specimen was peripheral blood, taken before any cancer treatment. These receptors were taken from a male donor at least 60 years old with stage I lung adenocarcinoma. Each CDR3 is given with its conserved first and last residue. Only some rows state a clone size, as once, few, many or a class for expanded clones.

clone size	V gene	J gene	CDR3 protein
-	TRBV7-2	TRBJ2-5	CASSSSTAQETQYF
-	TRBV30	TRBJ1-2	CAWSSGNYGYTF
-	TRBV29-1	TRBJ1-2	CSVGSNYGYTF
once	TRBV5-8	TRBJ1-1	CASSLNWGRRNTEAFF
-	TRBV28	TRBJ1-2	CASSPGGAEDYGYTF
once	TRBV11-2	TRBJ2-3	CASSWWHTDTQYF
-	TRBV19	TRBJ2-2	CASIATWPGELFF
-	TRBV28	TRBJ1-1	CASSGPGQAPRNTEAFF
-	TRBV5-1	TRBJ1-2	CASSLDRGNYGYTF
-	TRBV27	TRBJ1-4	CASSFTQGGEKLFF
-	TRBV5-1	TRBJ2-7	CASSFQGTYEQYF
-	TRBV5-1	TRBJ1-3	CASGEGLSSGNTIYF
-	TRBV5-4	TRBJ2-1	CASSLRPRSGGISYNEQFF
-	TRBV29-1	TRBJ2-2	CSVSGGAGELFF
-	TRBV7-2	TRBJ1-1	CASSPWTPLGNTEAFF
-	TRBV6-1	TRBJ2-7	CASSVTGTEQYF
-	TRBV5-1	TRBJ1-6	CASKGPGQNSPLHF
-	TRBV18	TRBJ2-1	CASSRQGAPYEQFF
-	TRBV29-1	TRBJ1-4	CSVGRKGEKLFF
-	TRBV7-2	TRBJ1-1	CASTQLGGGTEAFF
-	TRBV27	TRBJ1-6	CASSPTVRASLHF
once	TRBV10-3	TRBJ2-2	CAISELAGGELFF
-	TRBV2	TRBJ2-7	CASSRQSGPYEQYF
-	TRBV7-7	TRBJ2-1	CASSSLPRSSYNEQFF
-	TRBV5-1	TRBJ2-3	CASSLEGTASTDTQYF
-	TRBV15	TRBJ2-2	CATSSLLGRPGTGELFF
-	TRBV5-6	TRBJ2-5	CASSLYGTSGALQETQYF
-	TRBV20-1	TRBJ2-1	CSAKTYNEQFF
once	TRBV7-9	TRBJ2-1	CASSLVSNEQFF
-	TRBV1	TRBJ2-5	CTSSPSDYRLAQETQYF
few	TRBV2	TRBJ2-7	CASSELFLVQGPHEQYF
-	TRBV30	TRBJ1-6	CAWSVSLLGQSYNSPLHF
-	TRBV19	TRBJ1-1	CASSIAPGEAFF
-	TRBV6-5	TRBJ1-2	CASRPAGTAYGYTF
few	TRBV30	TRBJ1-2	CAWSPNYVGYTF
-	TRBV5-1	TRBJ1-2	CASSLGQGARRSVHGYTF
once	TRBV5-1	TRBJ2-5	CASNPLGIQETQYF
-	TRBV7-2	TRBJ2-1	CASSLGASGGYNEQFF
-	TRBV19	TRBJ1-4	CAISEGLYNEKLFF
once	TRBV30	TRBJ2-5	CAWSDWAGGDQETQYF